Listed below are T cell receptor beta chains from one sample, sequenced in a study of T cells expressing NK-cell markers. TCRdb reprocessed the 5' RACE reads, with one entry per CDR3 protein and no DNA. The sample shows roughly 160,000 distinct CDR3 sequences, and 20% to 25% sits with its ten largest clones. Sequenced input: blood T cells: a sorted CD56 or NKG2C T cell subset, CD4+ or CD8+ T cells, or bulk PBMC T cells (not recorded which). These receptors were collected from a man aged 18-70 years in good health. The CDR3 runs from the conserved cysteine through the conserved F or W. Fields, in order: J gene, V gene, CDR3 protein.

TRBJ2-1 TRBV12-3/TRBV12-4 CASSKDRATYNEQFF
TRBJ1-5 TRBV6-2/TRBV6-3 CASSYPRGQRIGNSNQPQHF
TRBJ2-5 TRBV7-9 CASSLVGPRGDQETQYF
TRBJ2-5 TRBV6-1 CASGPGQSNRETQYF
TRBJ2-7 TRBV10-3 CAISEQGSDPYYEQYF
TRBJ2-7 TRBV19 CASSPLAGSYEQYF
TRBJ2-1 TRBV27 CASSFTVGGEQFF
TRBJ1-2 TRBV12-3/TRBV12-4 CASSTGKVTITF
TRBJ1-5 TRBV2 CASREGTGGDSNQPQHF
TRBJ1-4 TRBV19 CASSIDAGTGQEKLFF
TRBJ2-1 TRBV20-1 CSARPTGRGEQFF
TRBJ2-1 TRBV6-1 CASSEDLAGGNNEQFF
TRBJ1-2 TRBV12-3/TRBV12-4 CATKGAVERYGYTF
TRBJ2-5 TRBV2 CASSDPSVYRGVQETQYF
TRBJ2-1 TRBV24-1 CATSESVTGFPYNEQFF
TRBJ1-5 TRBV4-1 CASSQGYSNQPQHF
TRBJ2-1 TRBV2 CASSDIGGYNEQFF
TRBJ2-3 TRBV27 CASSLIPAGGTDTQYF
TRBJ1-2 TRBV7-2 CASSSGQDYYGYTF
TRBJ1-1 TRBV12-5 CASGLATGGFDTEAFF
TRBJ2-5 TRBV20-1 CSARSSGVGETQYF
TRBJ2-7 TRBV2 CAAATTVLSSYEQYF